Here is one T cell receptor beta chain with its context. This record comes from a study of ipilimumab plus nivolumab after autologous stem cell transplantation. Germline V gives CDR1 SEHNR, CDR2 FQNEAQ (reference sequence). The junction had 5 bases not matched to a gene; V was cut back by 5 bases and J by 4 bases. CDR3 size: 14 residues. Sequencing was performed with immunoSEQ multiplex PCR; in TCRdb, only in-frame clones are kept and a portion is missing. This table holds some 87,000 clones, 65% to 85% found once. This TCR was recovered from a male donor with diffuse large B-cell lymphoma. The chain carries TRBV7-9 and TRBJ1-2; 9 bases map to TRBD1. Sample: PBMCs, taken in a trial of ipilimumab plus nivolumab as post-transplant consolidation. In DNA form, the CDR3 reads TGTGCCAGCAGCCCCGGACAGGGGATCTATGGCTACACCTTC. Residues: CASSPGQGIYGYTF.